This paragraph reports one T cell receptor (beta chain). No cognate antigen has been identified for it. A much larger clone sits a single nucleotide away, making a read error possible. Libraries were constructed by PCR. For sequencing, an Illumina HiSeq 2500 was employed. TCR libraries were prepared with molecular barcoding, using unique molecular identifiers to normalize TCRbeta repertoire quantification. TCRdb trimmed public reads at Q25 via fastp, called clones via MiXCR and kept in-frame beta chains. Identical CDR3 protein sequences are pooled into one entry, listed with their most common genes and DNA. The sample table contains a few hundred thousand distinct CDR3 sequences; only one count was recorded for 43% of them. In total, the top ten clones hold under 35% of the sample. In the paper's terms, the treatment or condition label means: allogeneic hematopoietic cell transplantation with graft depleted of TCRalphabeta T cells and CD19 B cells. Transplant recipients were children who received TCRalphabeta/CD19-depleted allogeneic hematopoietic cell grafts.

This sample is part of a study of T-cell reconstitution after alpha-beta-depleted transplantation in children (dated by TCRdb to 2016 to 2017). For context, the study as a whole: The study quantitatively tracked T-cell immune reconstitution after TCRalphabeta/CD19-depleted allogeneic hematopoietic cell transplantation in children using TCR repertoire profiling.

Per the germline V gene, MDHEN is the CDR1 and SYDVKM is the CDR2. V is cut back by 11 bases and J by 4 bases, with 10 bases in the junction unmatched. The CDR3 measures 14 amino acids from cysteine to phenylalanine. The CDR3 DNA has 42 bases and is translated from base 1. The paper's findings and limits, for the study overall: Hyperexpanded clone frequencies declined over subsequent months; after one year, T-cell counts and TCRbeta diversity were mostly attributed to newly produced T cells. The high TCRbeta diversity at day 60 in some patients was ascribed to recipient T cells and intrathymic progenitors that had survived conditioning. About two months after transplant, the apparently early recovery of alphabetaT-cell counts reportedly depended on just several hundred clones that had expanded rapidly and came from non-depleted graft cells.

Rearrangement joined TRBV28 to TRBJ2-5, with TRBD2 matching 10 junction bases. This sequence was found in a girl aged 2 to 10 with aplastic anemia, due to receive a stem cell transplant. Sample: PBMCs, taken before TCRalphabeta/CD19-depleted stem cell transplant. The CDR3 here reads CACRLAGAGETQYF. In nucleotides, the sequence is TGTGCCTGCCGCCTAGCGGGAGCCGGAGAGACCCAGTACTTC.